The T cell receptor beta chain under discussion was sequenced for a study of cytomegalovirus exposure and HLA in healthy donors. General study findings and limits: In vitro work confirmed that a few CMV-associated chains recognize CMV antigens. Across donors, most TCRs were seen rarely, yet some public ones were widespread. According to an earlier analysis, most TCR beta V segments yielded productive rearrangements about 90% or about 30% of the time. Later analysis identified several of the most significant clusters that appeared linked to common viral pathogens.

PCR used 60 Vbeta primers and 13 Jbeta primers. Produced via immunoSEQ multiplex PCR; TCRdb's table is partial and in-frame only. Of 150,000 to 200,000 clones in the sample, 60% to 80% were seen once. To note about this clone: Antigen: not known.

Trimming took 0 bases from V and 6 from J, leaving 9 bases between them. CDR3 length equals 14 residues. The germline V gene encodes CDR1 LNHDA and CDR2 SQIVND (reference sequence). The chain is built from TRBV19 and TRBJ2-1, with D possibly matching TRBD2 (6 bases). The sequence was obtained from a man aged 18 to 30 in good health and CMV-seropositive. The sequenced sample was PBMCs. The CDR3 coding sequence is TGTGCCAGTAGTATAGATCGGAGGGCCAATGAGCAGTTCTTC. The encoded protein is CASSIDRRANEQFF.